The TCR beta chain under discussion was sequenced for a study of vaccination effects on CD4 cells after COVID-19. Libraries were prepared by immunoSEQ multiplex PCR; TCRdb keeps only in-frame clonotypes and omits some of them. Here the sample spans 55,000 to 70,000 clones, approximately 76% being singletons. CDR3 length: 13 amino acids. V lost 2 bases and J lost 8, with 9 bases in between. The germline V gene has CDR1 SGHTA and CDR2 FQGNSA. Comment on this clone: Its antigen is unknown.

Antigen-specific CD4+ T cells were expanded (with viral peptide pools) by the ViraFEST assay ahead of sequencing. After more than 9 days in culture, the CD4+ T cells were isolated. Participants each got two BNT162b2 or mRNA-1273 vaccine doses. A half-medium replacement with IL-2 medium was carried out on days 3 and 7. V usage is TRBV7-2 and J usage is TRBJ1-4; D gene unclear. This sequence was found in a human donor who received a COVID-19 vaccine. This material consisted of CD4+ T cells from PBMCs cultured with HCoV-OC43 spike peptides, taken after COVID-19 vaccination. Indicated subset: HCoV-OC43 spike overlapping peptide pool stimulation. In DNA form, the CDR3 reads TGTGCCAGCAGCTTATCCCCCCCGGAAAAACTGTTTTTT. Translation: CASSLSPPEKLFF. The variable domain in full, completed from reference TRBV7-2 and TRBJ1-4, reads GAGVSQSPSNKVTEKGKDVELRCDPISGHTALYWYRQSLGQGLEFLIYFQGNSAPDKSGLPSDRFSAERTGGSVSTLTIQRTQQEDSAVYLCASSLSPPEKLFFGSGTQLSVL.